This T cell receptor beta chain was recovered during a study of blood T cell repertoires in COVID-19. Study-wide background: Samples of COVID-19 (acute and convalescent) were obtained from the United States, Italy and Spain. From T cells, B-cell-depleted T cells, or PBMCs came the material, which was cDNA or gDNA.

Authors' methods: Scientists estimated how many nucleated cells there were by amplifying reference gene primers. Profiling relied on immunoSEQ multiplex PCR, and the TCRdb table lists in-frame clones only, not all of them. The V and J calls and clone size are taken from that table; D and trimming were inferred from the DNA. The table shows roughly 63,000 clones, with 74% occurring only once. The V end lost 3 bases, the J end lost 3 bases, and 15 bases lay between the germline ends. CDR1 is KGHSH and CDR2 is LQKENI in the germline V gene. This CDR3 is 15 amino acids long. The TCR comes from a woman aged 80 or older with acute or convalescent COVID-19. J is TRBJ2-7 and V is TRBV18; unclear D gene. Specimen: peripheral blood. CDR3 sequence reads: CASSPTRSVSYEQYF. The CDR3, as DNA: TGTGCCAGCTCACCGACGCGGAGTGTAAGCTACGAGCAGTACTTC.